The 21 T cell receptor beta chains below all came from one sample that was sequenced in a study of tumor-infiltrating lymphocytes in localized non-small cell lung cancer. The method was immunoSEQ multiplex PCR; TCRdb's version includes in-frame clones alone and lacks a portion of them. Of around 6,700 clones detected, over 65% appear once; the ten largest clones hold 16%. Specimen: uninvolved lung tissue not adjacent to the tumor. The receptor source for this set is a human donor with non-small cell lung cancer.

V gene TRBV5-1 combines with J gene TRBJ2-1, with 9 bases matching TRBD1. CDR1 is SGHRS, CDR2 YFSETQ, per germline. CDR3 size: 13 residues. The V and J ends lost 4 bases and 6 bases, in that order; junction bases with no gene match: 2. CDR3 amino acids: CASSRDRANEQFF. The DNA for the CDR3 is TGCGCCAGCAGCCGGGACAGGGCCAATGAGCAGTTCTTC. The variable domain in full, with the rest retrieved from reference TRBV5-1 and TRBJ2-1, is KAGVTQTPRYLIKTRGQQVTLSCSPISGHRSVSWYQQTPGQGLQFLFEYFSETQRNKGNFPGRFSGRQFSNSRSEMNVSTLELGDSALYLCASSRDRANEQFFGPGTRLTVL.

The chain combines TRBV7-8 with TRBJ2-3; 9 bases match TRBD1. Germline assignment: CDR1 SGHVS and CDR2 FQNEAQ. The CDR3 extends over 16 amino acids. The junction had 9 bases not matched to a gene; V was cut back by 5 bases and J by 3 bases. The CDR3 DNA is TGTGCCAGCAGCCTCTGGGACAGGGTTCGTACAGATACGCAGTATTTT. Amino acid sequence: CASSLWDRVRTDTQYF.

The chain carries TRBV5-1 and TRBJ1-3; TRBD1 is a possible D gene (5 bases). CDR3 length: 18 amino acids. The V end was cut by 4 bases, the J end by 0 bases, with 20 bases between. Germline assignment: CDR1 SGHRS and CDR2 YFSETQ. The CDR3 DNA is TGCGCCAGCAGCCCGCGGGACGGAATCTTCAGCTCTGGAAACACCATATATTTT. This sequence encodes CASSPRDGIFSSGNTIYF. The full variable domain, with the rest looked up from reference TRBV5-1 and TRBJ1-3, is KAGVTQTPRYLIKTRGQQVTLSCSPISGHRSVSWYQQTPGQGLQFLFEYFSETQRNKGNFPGRFSGRQFSNSRSEMNVSTLELGDSALYLCASSPRDGIFSSGNTIYFGEGSWLTVV.

The V gene is TRBV7-8, the J gene TRBJ2-7, with TRBD2 identical over 9 bases. V shed 0 bases and J 6 bases; nucleotides not matched to a gene: 12. Germline CDR1 reads SGHVS; CDR2 reads FQNEAQ. This CDR3 spans 17 amino acids. CDR3: CASSLALGLARMGEQYF. CDR3 sequence (DNA): TGTGCCAGCAGCTTAGCCCTCGGACTAGCGCGCATGGGCGAGCAGTACTTC. Together with reference TRBV7-8 and TRBJ2-7, the CDR3 gives the full variable domain: GAGVSQSPRYKVAKRGQDVALRCDPISGHVSLFWYQQALGQGPEFLTYFQNEAQLDKSGLPSDRFFAERPEGSVSTLKIQRTQQEDSAVYLCASSLALGLARMGEQYFGPGTRLTVT.

The chain joins TRBV2 to TRBJ2-2; D may be TRBD1 (5 bases). V was shortened by 5 bases and J by 0 bases, with 16 bases between the two germline ends. The CDR3 is 17 amino acids. The germline gives CDR1 SNHLY, CDR2 FYNNEI. CDR3 DNA: TGTGCCAGCAGTTGGCCCTCCGACAGTTCGAACACCGGGGAGCTGTTTTTT. It translates to CASSWPSDSSNTGELFF. Variable domain in full (rest from reference TRBV2 and TRBJ2-2): EPEVTQTPSHQVTQMGQEVILRCVPISNHLYFYWYRQILGQKVEFLVSFYNNEISEKSEIFDDQFSVERPDGSNFTLKIRSTKLEDSAMYFCASSWPSDSSNTGELFFGEGSRLTVL.

The gene calls are TRBV5-1 and TRBJ1-5; 7 positions agree with TRBD1. This CDR3 region has 17 residues. J lost 2 bases, V lost 0 bases, and 8 bases had no gene match. The germline gives CDR1 SGHRS, CDR2 YFSETQ. As DNA, the CDR3 is TGCGCCAGCAGCTTGGATGGGGCAGACAGGGGCAATCAGCCCCAGCATTTT. Translated, it gives CASSLDGADRGNQPQHF. Supplemented by reference TRBV5-1 and TRBJ1-5, the full variable domain reads KAGVTQTPRYLIKTRGQQVTLSCSPISGHRSVSWYQQTPGQGLQFLFEYFSETQRNKGNFPGRFSGRQFSNSRSEMNVSTLELGDSALYLCASSLDGADRGNQPQHFGDGTRLSIL.

Comment on this clone: At one of its ends the junction is not consistent with the germline gene, which may arise from a read error. The V and J genes are TRBV7-9 and TRBJ1-4; the D is unclear. The germline CDR1 and CDR2 sequences are SEHNR and FQNEAQ (reference sequence). This CDR3 is 11 amino acids long. The CDR3 nucleotides read TGCGCCAGCCGGTTAGGTGAAAAACTGTTTTTT. Translated, it gives CASRLGEKLFF.

V gene TRBV6-5 combines with J gene TRBJ1-1; D is unclear. Germline loops: CDR1 MNHEY, CDR2 SVGAGI. The CDR3 extends over 13 amino acids. The V end was cut by 2 bases, the J end by 1 base, with 5 bases between. CDR3 in DNA: TGTGCCAGCAGTTACCTTGGGAACACTGAAGCTTTCTTT. Its protein is CASSYLGNTEAFF.

This clone was counted a single time. The chain recombines TRBV5-1 with TRBJ2-1; 7 bases are shared with TRBD1. CDR3 size: 13 residues. The germline V gene encodes CDR1 SGHRS and CDR2 YFSETQ. With 5 bases clipped from V and 6 bases from J, the junction kept 5 bases outside the gene matches. The CDR3: CASRLTGPNEQFF. CDR3 nucleotides: TGCGCCAGCAGATTGACAGGGCCCAATGAGCAGTTCTTC.

V usage is TRBV5-6 and J usage is TRBJ2-3; D is ambiguous. Trimming cost V 2 bases and J 0 bases, with 13 bases left between them. The CDR3 is 16 amino acids. Germline V lookup: CDR1 SGHDT, CDR2 YYEEEE. The CDR3 sequence: CASSFGPAGSTDTQYF. Written as DNA, the CDR3 is TGTGCCAGCAGCTTCGGGCCCGCCGGCAGCACAGATACGCAGTATTTT.

In its sample, this clone was seen a few times. The chain uses TRBV9 and TRBJ2-3, with D perhaps TRBD1 (5 bases). This CDR3 has 15 amino acids. The ends were cut back, 3 bases at V and 0 bases at J, with 11 bases in the middle. Germline-derived CDR1 and CDR2 are SGDLS and YYNGEE. In DNA, the CDR3 is TGTGCCAGCAGCGCAGAGGCAGGGAGCACAGATACGCAGTATTTT. This encodes CASSAEAGSTDTQYF. Complete variable domain (other parts from reference TRBV9 and TRBJ2-3): DSGVTQTPKHLITATGQRVTLRCSPRSGDLSVYWYQQSLDQGLQFLIQYYNGEERAKGNILERFSAQQFPDLHSELNLSSLELGDSALYFCASSAEAGSTDTQYFGPGTRLTVL.

The rearrangement uses TRBV29-1 and TRBJ2-7; 11 nucleotides align to TRBD2. V shed 5 bases, J shed 0 bases, and the junction held 3 bases outside the gene matches. The CDR3 consists of 14 residues. From germline, CDR1 is SQVTM and CDR2 ANQGSEA. CDR3 coding DNA: TGCAGCGTTTCCGGACTAGCGGGCTCCTACGAGCAGTACTTC. It translates to CSVSGLAGSYEQYF.

The genes are TRBV9 and TRBJ2-1, with a possible D match to TRBD1 (6 bases). The germline V and J ends were trimmed by 0 bases and 8 bases, with 15 bases remaining between them. Germline CDR1 reads SGDLS; CDR2 reads YYNGEE. There are 15 residues in the CDR3. Here the CDR3 reads CASSVAGVASHEQFF. In DNA, the CDR3 is TGTGCCAGCAGCGTAGCAGGGGTGGCTTCCCATGAGCAGTTCTTC.

The rearrangement uses TRBV28 and TRBJ2-3; TRBD2 matches at 9 bases. V shed 1 base and J 5 bases; nucleotides not matched to a gene: 7. CDR3 size: 16 residues. Per germline, CDR1 MDHEN and CDR2 SYDVKM. CDR3 region: CASSLYEREEGDTQYF. The CDR3 coding sequence is TGTGCCAGCAGTTTATATGAGCGGGAGGAAGGAGATACGCAGTATTTT.

V is TRBV7-2 and J is TRBJ2-1; 8 bases are shared with TRBD2. CDR1 and CDR2 from the germline V gene are SGHTA and FQGNSA. The J segment lost 4 bases and the V segment lost 0 bases, leaving 5 bases of the junction unmatched. CDR3 length: 16 residues. CDR3 residues: CASSLAPGGRYNEQFF. The CDR3 DNA reads TGTGCCAGCAGCTTAGCTCCGGGAGGGCGTTACAATGAGCAGTTCTTC.

This chain uses TRBV28 with TRBJ1-1, with D hard to call. The CDR3 spans 13 residues. The germline gives CDR1 MDHEN, CDR2 SYDVKM. V gave up 2 bases and J gave up 2 bases, with 6 bases separating them. The CDR3 sequence: CASSLLSNTEAFF. The CDR3 region has the DNA TGTGCCAGCAGTTTACTTAGTAACACTGAAGCTTTCTTT. Full variable domain (missing parts from reference TRBV28 and TRBJ1-1): DVKVTQSSRYLVKRTGEKVFLECVQDMDHENMFWYRQDPGLGLRLIYFSYDVKMKEKGDIPEGYSVSREKKERFSLILESASTNQTSMYLCASSLLSNTEAFFGQGTRLTVV.

There are a few counts of this clone. A read error may account for a junction end that differs from germline. V and J are TRBV2 and TRBJ1-2, with D unresolved. The CDR3 has 13 amino acids. Looked up from germline, CDR1 is SNHLY and CDR2 is FYNNEI. CDR3 in DNA: TGTGCCAGCGGTGAGGAGGCTAACTATGGCTACACCTTC. Translating it yields CASGEEANYGYTF.

CDR3 coding DNA: TGTGCCAGCAGCCCGCGGACTAGCGGGGACACAGATACGCAGTATTTT. Its translation is CASSPRTSGDTDTQYF. The chain employs TRBV7-6 and TRBJ2-3, with 12 bases matching TRBD2. Germline trimming cut 5 bases from V and 2 bases from J; bases unmatched to any gene: 5. Germline values: CDR1 SGHVS, CDR2 FNYEAQ. This CDR3 is 16 amino acids long.

The V and J genes are TRBV6-5 and TRBJ2-7; 8 positions agree with TRBD1. Unmatched junction bases numbered 3, after V lost 6 bases and J lost 2 bases. The CDR3 contains 13 residues. The germline CDR1 and CDR2 sequences are MNHEY and SVGAGI. The CDR3 DNA is TGTGCCAGCAGCCTGACAGGGGCCTACGAGCAGTACTTC. This sequence encodes CASSLTGAYEQYF.

The J gene is TRBJ1-6, the V gene TRBV2, with 8 bases matching TRBD1. V shed 0 bases and J 4 bases; nucleotides not matched to a gene: 8. Germline CDR1 reads SNHLY; CDR2 reads FYNNEI. The length of the CDR3 is 18 residues. CDR3 residues: CASSEALQGANYNSPLHF. DNA of the CDR3: TGTGCCAGCAGTGAAGCGCTTCAGGGGGCCAATTATAATTCACCCCTCCACTTT.

This sequence joins TRBV19 and TRBJ2-1; D remains ambiguous. CDR3 length: 14 amino acids. V shed 1 base and J shed 9 bases, with 13 bases lying between them. CDR1 is LNHDA, CDR2 SQIVND, per germline (reference sequence). The CDR3 sequence: CASSIAAPLGEQFF. Written as DNA, the CDR3 is TGTGCCAGTAGTATAGCCGCCCCCCTAGGTGAGCAGTTCTTC.